This T cell receptor beta chain was captured in a study of T cells in Graves' hyperthyroidism and ophthalmopathy. General study results and limits: Blood also held most thyroid clonotypes expanded beyond 0.001.

The germline gives CDR1 LNHDA, CDR2 SQIVND (reference sequence). The CDR3 totals 14 residues. V was shortened by 4 bases and J by 4 bases, with 13 bases between the two germline ends. Amplification of TCR beta CDR3 regions was performed using RNA transcripts as template. Carried out on the TCR CDR3, a first-round RT-PCR used the HTBI primer set. TCRdb used MiXCR to reprocess the multiplex PCR reads, holding one entry per CDR3 protein. The sample shows 550,000 to 600,000 distinct CDR3 sequences, 12% to 15% of them seen only once. Note on this clonotype: Its antigen is not known.

The specimen was blood. This TCR derives from a woman under 30 with Graves' ophthalmopathy. The chain carries TRBV19 and TRBJ1-2; D is undetermined. As DNA, the CDR3 is TGTGCCAGTAGTACTTCCCGGGAGTCCTATGGCTACACCTTC. This encodes CASSTSRESYGYTF.